Listed here are 26 T cell receptor beta chains from one sample, sequenced in a study of T cells in Graves' hyperthyroidism and ophthalmopathy. Amplification targeted TCR beta CDR3 regions from RNA transcripts. The study used the HTBI primer set for a first-round RT-PCR of the TCR CDR3. MiXCR, run by TCRdb on the multiplex PCR reads, gives a single entry per CDR3 protein. The repertoire consists of around 600,000 distinct CDR3 sequences, with roughly a sixth occurring once and the leading ten covering roughly 3.3%. Input material: blood. The receptors stem from a woman aged 40-49 years with Graves' ophthalmopathy.

Worth noting for this clonotype: A much more abundant neighbour one base away suggests this may be a read error. The gene calls are TRBV5-1 and TRBJ2-1; 8 bases are shared with TRBD1. Per the germline V gene, CDR1 is SGHRS and CDR2 is YFSETQ. The CDR3 covers 14 residues. CDR3 protein: CAGSSGTGFHPQFF. CDR3 nucleotides: TGCGCCGGCAGCTCGGGGACAGGCTTCCACCCGCAGTTCTTC.

This clonotype came up a few times. The rearrangement joins TRBV6-2 or TRBV6-3 to TRBJ1-5; D remains ambiguous. Trimming stripped 5 bases from V and 5 bases from J, with 13 bases between. This CDR3 contains 14 residues. Germline CDR1 and CDR2: MNHEY and SVGEGT. The CDR3 loop is CASSNLGIYQPQHF. CDR3 DNA sequence: TGTGCCAGCAGTAACTTGGGGATATATCAGCCCCAGCATTTT.

The chain joins TRBV10-2 to TRBJ2-3, with D unclear. Germline V lookup: CDR1 WSHSY, CDR2 SAAADI. The CDR3 is 14 residues long. V lost 8 bases, J lost 1 base, and 13 bases lay in between. The CDR3 region is CASRALTGTDTQYF. In DNA, the CDR3 is TGCGCCAGCCGTGCCCTCACGGGCACAGATACGCAGTATTTT.

The chain has TRBV12-3 or TRBV12-4 and TRBJ2-3; 10 nucleotides agree with TRBD1. The junction had 10 bases not matched to a gene; V was cut back by 5 bases and J by 5 bases. The CDR3 runs 16 residues. The CDR3 DNA follows: TGTGCCAGCAGTCTCAGGACAGGGGGAGGGTTAGATACGCAGTATTTT. Translated, it gives CASSLRTGGGLDTQYF.

About this clonotype itself: The junction differs from germline at one of its ends, possibly a read error. The rearrangement joins TRBV7-9 to TRBJ2-7, with a possible D match to TRBD2 (6 bases). CDR3 length: 11 residues. CDR1 SEHNR and CDR2 FQNEAQ come from the germline V gene (reference sequence). The CDR3 spells CASSVADEQYF. DNA for the CDR3: TGTGCCAGCAGCGTAGCGGACGAGCAGTACTTC.

V gene TRBV19 combines with J gene TRBJ2-2; possible D gene TRBD1, 6 bases. V dropped 4 bases and J dropped 3 bases, with 9 bases sitting between them. Germline V CDR1 and CDR2: LNHDA, SQIVND (reference sequence). This CDR3 has 14 residues. The CDR3 DNA is TGTGCCAGTAGTAGTGGGGGCCACACCGGGGAGCTGTTTTTT. It translates to CASSSGGHTGELFF.

This clonotype came up many times. The chain couples TRBV11-2 to TRBJ2-3; the D gene is possibly TRBD2 (7 bases). Trimming removed 3 bases from V and 3 bases from J, with 13 bases in between. Germline CDR1 reads SGHAT; CDR2 reads FQNNGV. The CDR3 is 15 amino acids. CDR3 residues: CASSLGGAETDTQYF. The CDR3 nucleotides read TGTGCCAGCAGCTTGGGGGGGGCTGAGACAGATACGCAGTATTTT. Full variable domain (outside the CDR3, taken from reference TRBV11-2 and TRBJ2-3): EAGVAQSPRYKIIEKRQSVAFWCNPISGHATLYWYQQILGQGPKLLIQFQNNGVVDDSQLPKDRFSAERLKGVDSTLKIQPAKLEDSAVYLCASSLGGAETDTQYFGPGTRLTVL.

This clonotype was recorded at least ten times. The gene calls are TRBV20-1 and TRBJ2-1, with TRBD2 matching 13 bases. The trim removed 0 bases at V and 3 bases at J, leaving 2 bases unmatched. This CDR3 region has 16 residues. Germline V CDR1 and CDR2: DFQATT, SNEGSKA (reference sequence). CDR3 nucleotides: TGCAGTGCTAGAGACTGGACTAGCGGGAGCTACAATGAGCAGTTCTTC. Its protein is CSARDWTSGSYNEQFF.

This sequence joins TRBV12-3 or TRBV12-4 and TRBJ2-3; a possible D gene is TRBD2 (6 bases). The CDR3 runs 15 residues. V lost 6 bases and J 1 base, leaving 14 bases between the germline ends. The CDR3 reads CASSRRSGGTDTQYF. The CDR3 region has the DNA TGTGCCAGCAGCCGCCGTAGCGGAGGCACAGATACGCAGTATTTT.

Notes on this clonotype: At one end the junction does not follow the germline gene, possibly because of a read error. The chain has TRBV10-3 and TRBJ1-1, with 9 nucleotides matching TRBD1. Germline loops: CDR1 ENHRY, CDR2 SYGVKD. This CDR3 has 15 amino acids. This chain's CDR3 is CAVRPGQGMNTEAFF. The CDR3 DNA reads TGTGCCGTCAGACCAGGACAGGGGATGAACACTGAAGCTTTCTTT.

The chain carries TRBV2 and TRBJ1-5; a weak D match, TRBD1 (6 bases). V was shortened by 7 bases and J by 2 bases, with 6 bases between the two germline ends. CDR3 size: 12 residues. Germline V lookup: CDR1 SNHLY, CDR2 FYNNEI. The CDR3, as DNA: TGTGCCAGCAACAGGGGCAATCAGCCCCAGCATTTT. Translating gives CASNRGNQPQHF.

V and J are TRBV24-1 and TRBJ2-3; D ambiguous. Per the germline V gene, CDR1 is KGHDR and CDR2 is SFDVKD. Trimming removed 5 bases at V and 2 bases at J, with 7 bases between. This CDR3 region has 13 residues. CDR3 DNA sequence: TGTGCCACCAGTGTTGGGTTCACAGATACGCAGTATTTT. It yields the protein CATSVGFTDTQYF.

This clonotype was counted at least ten times. This chain uses TRBV2 with TRBJ2-4; D is unresolved. The CDR3 extends over 16 amino acids. With 2 bases removed from V and 0 bases from J, the gap between germline ends came to 11 bases. The V gene's germline CDR1 is SNHLY and CDR2 FYNNEI. Here the CDR3 reads CASSELVPGAKNIQYF. The CDR3 region has the DNA TGTGCCAGCAGTGAATTAGTCCCAGGAGCCAAAAACATTCAGTACTTC.

This chain joins TRBV11-2 and TRBJ2-5, with TRBD1 matching 7 bases. CDR1 SGHAT and CDR2 FQNNGV come from the germline V gene. V gave up 1 base and J gave up 2 bases; unmatched junction bases: 7. The CDR3 sequence is 16 residues long. CDR3 protein: CASSLGGTAGQETQYF. The CDR3 DNA follows: TGTGCCAGCAGCTTAGGGGGGACAGCAGGACAAGAGACCCAGTACTTC.

The CDR3 DNA sequence: TGTGCCAGCAGCTTTCTGGGACAGGGACTTCTCGAGCAGTACTTC. Protein: CASSFLGQGLLEQYF. This chain connects TRBV13 to TRBJ2-7; TRBD1 matches at 9 bases. Germline trimming cut 3 bases from V and 6 bases from J; bases unmatched to any gene: 9. The V gene's germline CDR1 is PRHDT and CDR2 FYEKMQ (reference sequence). This CDR3 has 15 residues.

The chain combines TRBV13 with TRBJ2-6, with 10 positions matching TRBD1. Germline trimming cut 7 bases from V and 0 bases from J; bases unmatched to any gene: 6. From germline, CDR1 is PRHDT and CDR2 FYEKMQ (reference sequence). The CDR3 is 17 amino acids. The CDR3 loop reads CASNPGTGASGANVLTF. As DNA, the CDR3 is TGTGCCAGCAACCCCGGGACAGGGGCCTCTGGGGCCAACGTCCTGACTTTC.

V is TRBV19 and J is TRBJ1-5, with TRBD1 matching over 7 bases. Trimming took 5 bases from V and 10 from J; bases not matched to a gene: 8. The CDR3 runs 13 residues. From germline, CDR1 is LNHDA and CDR2 SQIVND (reference sequence). The CDR3 spells CASSGTDRLPQHF. For the CDR3, the DNA is TGTGCCAGTAGTGGGACAGATCGCCTTCCCCAGCATTTT.

This clonotype was seen ten or more times. The chain combines TRBV27 with TRBJ2-4; D tentatively fits TRBD1 or TRBD2 (6 bases each). This CDR3 comprises 16 residues. V lost 5 bases, J lost 0 bases, and 14 bases lay in between. CDR1 and CDR2 (germline): MNHEY, SMNVEV (reference sequence). The CDR3 spells CASSAKGGLAKNIQYF. The CDR3 nucleotides read TGTGCCAGCAGTGCCAAGGGGGGCCTAGCCAAAAACATTCAGTACTTC.

This clonotype has ten or more counts. The CDR3 DNA sequence: TGTGCCAGCAGTATCGAACGGGGGGCCTACGAGCAGTACTTC. Protein: CASSIERGAYEQYF. The chain is built from TRBV3-1 and TRBJ2-7, with 7 bases fitting TRBD2. This CDR3 spans 14 amino acids. Per the germline V gene, CDR1 is LGHDT and CDR2 is YNNKEL (reference sequence). The V segment lost 6 bases and the J segment 2 bases; nucleotides outside the gene matches: 7.

This clonotype was seen at least ten times. The rearrangement joins TRBV2 to TRBJ2-1; TRBD1 aligns across 7 bases. The CDR3 extends over 13 amino acids. The junction had 5 bases not matched to a gene; V was cut back by 6 bases and J by 6 bases. In germline, CDR1 is SNHLY, CDR2 FYNNEI. The CDR3 sequence: CASRDRSPNEQFF. The CDR3 DNA is TGTGCCAGCAGGGACAGGTCCCCCAATGAGCAGTTCTTC.

This clonotype was counted between two and nine times. One junction end does not reproduce the germline sequence, and a read error may be involved. The rearrangement uses TRBV5-5 and TRBJ1-1; D not resolved. The CDR3 covers 14 residues. Germline CDR1 is SGHKS and CDR2 is YYEKEE (reference sequence). CDR3 in DNA: TGTGCCAGCAGCTTGGCGGCCTTGAGCACTGGAGCTTTCTTT. Protein sequence: CASSLAALSTGAFF. Using reference TRBV5-5 and TRBJ1-1 for the parts outside the CDR3, the full variable domain is DAGVTQSPTHLIKTRGQQVTLRCSPISGHKSVSWYQQVLGQGPQFIFQYYEKEERGRGNFPDRFSARQFPNYSSELNVNALLLGDSALYLCASSLAALSTGAFFGQGTRLTVV.

CDR3 bases: TGTGCCAGCAGCTTAGTGGAGGGCGTTAACGGGGAGCTGTTTTTT. It translates to CASSLVEGVNGELFF. This rearrangement joins TRBV11-2 to TRBJ2-2; D may be TRBD2 (6 bases). The V end was cut by 1 base, the J end by 7 bases, with 13 bases between. Germline V gives CDR1 SGHAT, CDR2 FQNNGV. The CDR3 covers 15 residues. The complete variable domain, with remaining parts taken from reference TRBV11-2 and TRBJ2-2, reads EAGVAQSPRYKIIEKRQSVAFWCNPISGHATLYWYQQILGQGPKLLIQFQNNGVVDDSQLPKDRFSAERLKGVDSTLKIQPAKLEDSAVYLCASSLVEGVNGELFFGEGSRLTVL.

This chain connects TRBV10-3 to TRBJ2-7; 11 bases map to TRBD2. This CDR3 has 15 residues. The junction had 3 bases not matched to a gene; V was cut back by 5 bases and J by 0 bases. Per germline, CDR1 ENHRY and CDR2 SYGVKD. CDR3 in amino acids: CAISTGTSGSYEQYF. DNA of the CDR3: TGTGCCATCAGTACCGGGACTAGCGGCTCCTACGAGCAGTACTTC.

This clonotype was counted at least ten times. The chain employs TRBV27 and TRBJ1-6; D remains ambiguous. With 6 bases removed from V and 10 bases from J, the gap between germline ends came to 16 bases. Per germline, CDR1 MNHEY and CDR2 SMNVEV (reference sequence). CDR3 length: 14 amino acids. CDR3 DNA sequence: TGTGCCAGCAGAGGCAATGGGTTGCCCTCACCCCTCCACTTT. Translating it yields CASRGNGLPSPLHF.

This clonotype was seen ten or more times. The chain links TRBV19 to TRBJ1-1; D possibly corresponds to TRBD1 (5 bases). V shed 3 bases and J shed 7 bases, with 24 bases lying between them. Germline V lookup: CDR1 LNHDA, CDR2 SQIVND (reference sequence). The CDR3 covers 17 residues. The CDR3 region is CASSIRGSGEGTGEAFF. The CDR3 nucleotides read TGTGCCAGTAGTATCCGGGGGTCCGGGGAAGGTACAGGTGAAGCTTTCTTT.

The table lists this clonotype with a few counts. The rearrangement joins TRBV9 to TRBJ1-1; D is undetermined. The V end was cut by 4 bases, the J end by 10 bases, with 14 bases between. Germline-derived CDR1 and CDR2 are SGDLS and YYNGEE. The CDR3 runs to 12 residues. The CDR3 reads CASSPDRGVAFF. The CDR3 DNA follows: TGTGCCAGCAGCCCCGACCGCGGGGTAGCTTTCTTT. The variable domain in full, with the rest retrieved from reference TRBV9 and TRBJ1-1, is DSGVTQTPKHLITATGQRVTLRCSPRSGDLSVYWYQQSLDQGLQFLIQYYNGEERAKGNILERFSAQQFPDLHSELNLSSLELGDSALYFCASSPDRGVAFFGQGTRLTVV.